This is a list of T cell receptor beta chains from one sample in a study of blood T cell repertoires in COVID-19. TCRdb's copy holds only in-frame clones and misses some; the assay was immunoSEQ multiplex PCR. The table records more than 300,000 clones, about 88% of them present only once. The sequencing sample was made of PBMCs or T cells enriched from blood (not recorded which). Receptor source: a woman between 18 and 29 years old who had recovered from COVID-19. The CDR3 runs from the conserved cysteine through the conserved F or W. A D gene is named only where the DNA matches it firmly. Only some rows state a clone size, as once, few, many or a class for expanded clones.

clone_size,j_call,v_call,d_call,cdr3_nt,cdr3_aa
.,TRBJ1-1,TRBV30,TRBD1,TGTGCCTGGGGGACAGGAAAAAACACTGAAGCTTTCTTT,CAWGTGKNTEAFF
.,TRBJ2-7,TRBV27,.,TGTGCCAGCAGTTTATCGGTCCGGAGACCTCTCTACGAGCAGTACTTC,CASSLSVRRPLYEQYF
.,TRBJ1-3,TRBV7-2,.,TGTGCCAGCAGCTTACAGGTTACCTCTGGAAACACCATATATTTT,CASSLQVTSGNTIYF
few,TRBJ2-1,TRBV4-3,TRBD1,TGCGCCAGCAGCCAAGAGAGGACAGGGGGAAGGGGTGAGCAGTTCTTC,CASSQERTGGRGEQFF
.,TRBJ2-7,TRBV4-3,TRBD1,TGCGCCAGCAGCCAAGGGGACAGGGGATCCTACGAGCAGTACTTC,CASSQGDRGSYEQYF
.,TRBJ2-7,TRBV9,.,TGTGCCAGCAGCGCCGTCGCTAGCCACCACGAGCAGTACTTC,CASSAVASHHEQYF
.,TRBJ1-5,TRBV7-9,TRBD1,TGTGCCAGCAGCTTAGCGGGACAGGGCTTTTATAGCAATCAGCCCCAGCATTTT,CASSLAGQGFYSNQPQHF
.,TRBJ1-2,TRBV18,TRBD1,TGTGCCAGCTCACCTGAGACAGGGTCCAACTATGGCTACACCTTC,CASSPETGSNYGYTF
.,TRBJ2-7,TRBV6-1,.,TGTGCCAGCAGTGAACTATACGAGCAGTACTTC,CASSELYEQYF
.,TRBJ1-5,TRBV6-2/TRBV6-3,.,TGTGCCAGCAGTTATATCGGACACGACAATCAGCCCCAGCATTTT,CASSYIGHDNQPQHF
.,TRBJ2-5,TRBV5-1,.,TGCGCCAGCAGCTCCGAGAAGCAAGAGACCCAGTACTTC,CASSSEKQETQYF
few,TRBJ1-5,TRBV5-6,TRBD1,TGTGCCAGCAGCTTAGACAGGGCGGATTCCCAGCATTTT,CASSLDRADSQHF
.,TRBJ2-3,TRBV19,.,TGTGCCACCAATCCCGGGGGACGGTCCAGCGATACGCAGTATTTT,CATNPGGRSSDTQYF
.,TRBJ2-7,TRBV24-1,.,TGTGCCACCAGCCCCCAGAACGAGCAGTACTTC,CATSPQNEQYF
.,TRBJ1-1,TRBV19,.,TGTGCCAGTAGTAAGTCTGCTTGGGCTGTCAACACTGAAGCTTTCTTT,CASSKSAWAVNTEAFF
once,TRBJ2-1,TRBV24-1,.,TGTGCCACCAGTTTTCGAGGAAATGAGCAGTTCTTC,CATSFRGNEQFF
.,TRBJ2-3,TRBV30,TRBD2,TGTGCCTGGAAAAGCGGGGGGGCTGGGAGAGATACGCAGTATTTT,CAWKSGGAGRDTQYF
.,TRBJ2-7,TRBV11-2,.,TGTGCCAGCAGCTCTGGGACATATCCCTACGAGCAGTACTTC,CASSSGTYPYEQYF
.,TRBJ1-2,TRBV2,.,TGTGCCAGCGGCGGACACGAAAACTATGGCTACACCTTC,CASGGHENYGYTF
once,TRBJ1-1,TRBV3-1/TRBV3-2,.,TGTGCCAGCAGCCTAGCCCGAGGGGGCACTGAAGCTTTCTTT,CASSLARGGTEAFF
once,TRBJ2-7,TRBV11-3,.,TGTGCCAGCAGCCAGGCAGGGACCTACGAGCAGTACTTC,CASSQAGTYEQYF
.,TRBJ2-6,TRBV18,TRBD1,TGTGCCAGCTCGCCGAGACAGGGTAACTCTGGGGCCAACGTCCTGACTTTC,CASSPRQGNSGANVLTF
.,TRBJ1-2,TRBV30,TRBD1,TGTGCCTGGGCGGATCCTGGGACAGGGATCGGCTACACCTTC,CAWADPGTGIGYTF
.,TRBJ1-4,TRBV7-9,TRBD1,TGTGCCAGCAGCCACGACTCGGGACAGGGTTGGCCAAAACTGTTTTTT,CASSHDSGQGWPKLFF
.,TRBJ2-3,TRBV2,.,TGTGCCAGCAGTGAAGCGGGGGGTTCTAGCACAGATACGCAGTATTTT,CASSEAGGSSTDTQYF
.,TRBJ1-1,TRBV7-2,TRBD1,TGTGCCAGCAGCTCCTACAGCTACCGGGACAGGGGCCGGGACACTGAAGCTTTCTTT,CASSSYSYRDRGRDTEAFF
.,TRBJ2-2,TRBV10-3,.,TGTGCCATCAGTGTTGGGGCAACCGGGGAGCTGTTTTTT,CAISVGATGELFF
.,TRBJ2-3,TRBV9,TRBD1,TGTGCCAGCAGCGTAGGTCCGGACAGGGAGGAGACAGATACGCAGTATTTT,CASSVGPDREETDTQYF
once,TRBJ2-3,TRBV11-3,.,TGTGCCAGCAGCTTAAATCGCCAGACAGATACGCAGTATTTT,CASSLNRQTDTQYF
.,TRBJ2-1,TRBV5-1,.,TGCGCCAGCAGCTTACCAGAAAGGGGGTACAATGAGCAGTTCTTC,CASSLPERGYNEQFF
.,TRBJ2-7,TRBV3-1/TRBV3-2,TRBD2,TGTGCCAGCAGCCAAGTCCATCCTACTCCGACTAGCCCATTTCGGGGCGAGCAGTACTTC,CASSQVHPTPTSPFRGEQYF